A selection of T cell receptor beta chains follows, all from one sample in a study of blood T cell repertoires in COVID-19. The protocol was immunoSEQ multiplex PCR, while the TCRdb copy is restricted to in-frame clones and leaves out a portion. The repertoire consists of 260,000 or so clones, with around 81% occurring once and the leading ten covering around 7%. Sequenced sample: peripheral blood. Receptor source: a woman aged 80 or older with COVID-19, enrolled during active disease. The CDR3 runs from the conserved cysteine through the conserved F or W. A D gene is named only where the DNA matches it firmly. Where a row states a size, it is once, few, many or the class of an expanded clone; other rows omit it.

CDR3 protein: CASSYSGGGADTF; CDR3 DNA: TGTGCCAGCAGTTACTCGGGTGGTGGGGCGGATACCTTC; clone size: -; D gene: -; J gene: TRBJ1-2; V gene: TRBV6-5
CDR3 protein: CASGGAGEAFF; CDR3 DNA: TGTGCCTCTGGGGGGGCGGGTGAAGCTTTCTTT; clone size: -; D gene: -; J gene: TRBJ1-1; V gene: TRBV19
CDR3 protein: CASSRPDRANYGYTF; CDR3 DNA: TGTGCCAGCAGTCGACCCGACAGGGCTAATTATGGCTACACCTTC; clone size: -; D gene: TRBD1; J gene: TRBJ1-2; V gene: TRBV5-4
CDR3 protein: CASSYDSPRDEQFF; CDR3 DNA: TGTGCCAGCAGTTACGACTCTCCCAGGGATGAGCAGTTCTTC; clone size: -; D gene: -; J gene: TRBJ2-1; V gene: TRBV6-2/TRBV6-3
CDR3 protein: CASGDPGTKETQYF; CDR3 DNA: TGCGCCAGCGGGGACCCTGGGACAAAAGAGACCCAGTACTTC; clone size: -; D gene: -; J gene: TRBJ2-5; V gene: TRBV5-1
CDR3 protein: CASSPTTGGQRATNEKLFF; CDR3 DNA: TGTGCCAGCTCACCAACCACAGGGGGGCAAAGGGCAACTAATGAAAAACTGTTTTTT; clone size: -; D gene: TRBD1; J gene: TRBJ1-4; V gene: TRBV18
CDR3 protein: CATSRDGASNYNEQFF; CDR3 DNA: TGTGCCACCAGCAGAGATGGTGCTAGCAACTACAATGAGCAGTTCTTC; clone size: -; D gene: -; J gene: TRBJ2-1; V gene: TRBV15
CDR3 protein: CASSFGQGDSGNTIYF; CDR3 DNA: TGTGCCAGCAGTTTCGGGCAGGGGGACTCTGGAAACACCATATATTTT; clone size: -; D gene: TRBD1; J gene: TRBJ1-3; V gene: TRBV28
CDR3 protein: CASSERVGGLFDEQFF; CDR3 DNA: TGTGCCAGCAGTGAAAGGGTGGGAGGTTTATTCGATGAGCAGTTCTTC; clone size: once; D gene: -; J gene: TRBJ2-1; V gene: TRBV2
CDR3 protein: CASSVRDRAYNEQFF; CDR3 DNA: TGTGCCAGTAGTGTCCGGGACAGGGCCTACAATGAGCAGTTCTTC; clone size: -; D gene: TRBD1; J gene: TRBJ2-1; V gene: TRBV19
CDR3 protein: CASSIEGGGQRQFF; CDR3 DNA: TGTGCCAGTAGTATAGAAGGCGGGGGGCAGCGGCAGTTCTTC; clone size: -; D gene: TRBD2; J gene: TRBJ2-1; V gene: TRBV19
CDR3 protein: CASSLELGGNTEAFF; CDR3 DNA: TGTGCCAGCAGCTTGGAGCTAGGCGGGAACACTGAAGCTTTCTTT; clone size: -; D gene: -; J gene: TRBJ1-1; V gene: TRBV5-4
CDR3 protein: CASSPGTGRNEKLFF; CDR3 DNA: TGTGCCAGCTCACCGGGGACAGGGAGAAATGAAAAACTGTTTTTT; clone size: -; D gene: TRBD1; J gene: TRBJ1-4; V gene: TRBV18
CDR3 protein: CAWSHSGEKLFF; CDR3 DNA: TGTGCCTGGAGTCATAGCGGTGAAAAACTGTTTTTT; clone size: -; D gene: -; J gene: TRBJ1-4; V gene: TRBV30
CDR3 protein: CSVTDRNTEAFF; CDR3 DNA: TGCAGCGTTACCGACAGGAACACTGAAGCTTTCTTT; clone size: -; D gene: -; J gene: TRBJ1-1; V gene: TRBV29-1
CDR3 protein: CASSSPGGGASYEQYF; CDR3 DNA: TGTGCCAGCAGTTCCCCGGGAGGCGGGGCCTCCTACGAGCAGTACTTC; clone size: -; D gene: TRBD2; J gene: TRBJ2-7; V gene: TRBV7-8
CDR3 protein: CASSPFGGNEQFF; CDR3 DNA: TGTGCCAGCTCACCATTCGGTGGCAATGAGCAGTTCTTC; clone size: -; D gene: -; J gene: TRBJ2-1; V gene: TRBV18
CDR3 protein: CASSSSTSGRLNEQFF; CDR3 DNA: TGTGCCAGCAGTTCCTCGACTAGCGGGAGGTTAAATGAGCAGTTCTTC; clone size: -; D gene: TRBD2; J gene: TRBJ2-1; V gene: TRBV6-5
CDR3 protein: CASSIGVASGSSETQYF; CDR3 DNA: TGTGCCAGTAGTATAGGTGTGGCTAGCGGGAGTTCTGAGACCCAGTACTTC; clone size: -; D gene: TRBD2; J gene: TRBJ2-5; V gene: TRBV19
CDR3 protein: CASSRKLAERSYEQYF; CDR3 DNA: TGTGCCAGCAGCCGGAAACTAGCGGAGCGCTCCTACGAGCAGTACTTC; clone size: -; D gene: TRBD2; J gene: TRBJ2-7; V gene: TRBV5-4
CDR3 protein: CASSPGQEQFF; CDR3 DNA: TGTGCCAGCAGCCCCGGACAGGAGCAGTTCTTC; clone size: -; D gene: -; J gene: TRBJ2-1; V gene: TRBV6-6
CDR3 protein: CASSQDQGTSEDGEQFF; CDR3 DNA: TGCGCCAGCAGCCAAGATCAAGGGACTAGCGAAGATGGTGAGCAGTTCTTC; clone size: -; D gene: TRBD2; J gene: TRBJ2-1; V gene: TRBV4-1
CDR3 protein: CASMVLAGYNEQFF; CDR3 DNA: TGTGCCAGCATGGTGCTAGCGGGGTACAATGAGCAGTTCTTC; clone size: -; D gene: TRBD2; J gene: TRBJ2-1; V gene: TRBV6-6
CDR3 protein: CASRRAGANTGELFF; CDR3 DNA: TGTGCCAGCCGCCGGGCGGGCGCGAACACTGGGGAGCTGTTTTTT; clone size: once; D gene: -; J gene: TRBJ2-2; V gene: TRBV14
CDR3 protein: CASSYSRGSYEQYF; CDR3 DNA: TGTGCCAGCAGTTACTCTCGGGGGTCCTACGAGCAGTACTTC; clone size: -; D gene: -; J gene: TRBJ2-7; V gene: TRBV6-5
CDR3 protein: CPRTRRGGENEQFF; CDR3 DNA: TGCCCCCGCACCCGGCGGGGGGGGGAGAATGAGCAGTTCTTC; clone size: -; D gene: TRBD2; J gene: TRBJ2-1; V gene: TRBV10-1
CDR3 protein: CASSSYVAGSAGELFF; CDR3 DNA: TGTGCCAGCTCATCGTATGTTGCAGGGTCCGCCGGGGAGCTGTTTTTT; clone size: -; D gene: -; J gene: TRBJ2-2; V gene: TRBV18
CDR3 protein: CASSSRDRERQPQHF; CDR3 DNA: TGTGCCAGCAGCTCCCGGGACAGGGAAAGACAGCCCCAGCATTTT; clone size: -; D gene: TRBD1; J gene: TRBJ1-5; V gene: TRBV6-5
CDR3 protein: CASSLRQSDTQYF; CDR3 DNA: TGTGCCAGCAGTCTTCGACAGTCAGATACGCAGTATTTT; clone size: -; D gene: -; J gene: TRBJ2-3; V gene: TRBV27
CDR3 protein: CASSYSGGLAGGIYEQYF; CDR3 DNA: TGTGCCAGCAGTTACTCAGGGGGACTAGCGGGAGGTATCTACGAGCAGTACTTC; clone size: -; D gene: TRBD2; J gene: TRBJ2-7; V gene: TRBV6-2/TRBV6-3
CDR3 protein: CASSQGTGLNTEAFF; CDR3 DNA: TGTGCCAGCAGCCAAGGGACAGGGTTGAACACTGAAGCTTTCTTT; clone size: -; D gene: TRBD1; J gene: TRBJ1-1; V gene: TRBV4-2
CDR3 protein: CAWSSQETGELFF; CDR3 DNA: TGTGCCTGGAGTTCACAGGAGACCGGGGAGCTGTTTTTT; clone size: -; D gene: -; J gene: TRBJ2-2; V gene: TRBV30
CDR3 protein: CASSPIGGREAFF; CDR3 DNA: TGTGCCAGCTCTCCAATCGGGGGGCGGGAGGCTTTCTTT; clone size: -; D gene: -; J gene: TRBJ1-1; V gene: TRBV18
CDR3 protein: CAWSAGRGNTIYF; CDR3 DNA: TGTGCCTGGAGTGCTGGTCGGGGAAACACCATATATTTT; clone size: -; D gene: -; J gene: TRBJ1-3; V gene: TRBV30
CDR3 protein: CASSAKLTMNTEAFF; CDR3 DNA: TGTGCCAGCAGCGCCAAATTGACTATGAACACTGAAGCTTTCTTT; clone size: -; D gene: -; J gene: TRBJ1-1; V gene: TRBV9
CDR3 protein: CASSLALTGGGNTIYF; CDR3 DNA: TGTGCCAGCAGCTTGGCCTTGACGGGAGGAGGAAACACCATATATTTT; clone size: -; D gene: -; J gene: TRBJ1-3; V gene: TRBV5-4
CDR3 protein: CAWSPDRRGNTIYF; CDR3 DNA: TGTGCCTGGAGTCCGGACAGGAGGGGGAACACCATATATTTT; clone size: -; D gene: TRBD1; J gene: TRBJ1-3; V gene: TRBV30
CDR3 protein: CASSLGQARLSSPLHF; CDR3 DNA: TGCGCCAGCAGCTTGGGACAGGCCAGGTTGAGTTCACCCCTCCACTTT; clone size: -; D gene: -; J gene: TRBJ1-6; V gene: TRBV5-1
CDR3 protein: CASVFSGANTEAFF; CDR3 DNA: TGTGCCAGCGTCTTCTCAGGGGCGAACACTGAAGCTTTCTTT; clone size: -; D gene: -; J gene: TRBJ1-1; V gene: TRBV25-1
CDR3 protein: CSASGLATKTQYF; CDR3 DNA: TGCAGTGCTAGTGGGCTAGCTACTAAGACCCAGTACTTC; clone size: -; D gene: -; J gene: TRBJ2-5; V gene: TRBV20-1
CDR3 protein: CASSFRQETQYF; CDR3 DNA: TGTGCCAGCAGCTTCCGGCAAGAGACCCAGTACTTC; clone size: -; D gene: -; J gene: TRBJ2-5; V gene: TRBV7-2
CDR3 protein: CASSQGRENTEAFF; CDR3 DNA: TGCGCCAGCAGCCAAGGACGGGAGAACACTGAAGCTTTCTTT; clone size: -; D gene: -; J gene: TRBJ1-1; V gene: TRBV4-1
CDR3 protein: CASSSGQSTNEKLFF; CDR3 DNA: TGTGCCAGCAGTTCTGGACAGTCAACTAATGAAAAACTGTTTTTT; clone size: -; D gene: -; J gene: TRBJ1-4; V gene: TRBV7-2
CDR3 protein: CASSFSGSGSYEQYF; CDR3 DNA: TGTGCCAGCAGTTTCTCAGGGTCAGGCTCCTACGAGCAGTACTTC; clone size: -; D gene: -; J gene: TRBJ2-7; V gene: TRBV28
CDR3 protein: CASSLVQRGTQYF; CDR3 DNA: TGCGCCAGCAGCTTGGTCCAGCGGGGGACCCAGTACTTC; clone size: -; D gene: TRBD2; J gene: TRBJ2-5; V gene: TRBV5-1
CDR3 protein: CASSFSRLGDKNNEQFF; CDR3 DNA: TGTGCCAGCAGTTTCTCCCGACTAGGAGATAAAAACAATGAGCAGTTCTTC; clone size: -; D gene: -; J gene: TRBJ2-1; V gene: TRBV28
CDR3 protein: CASSPRQLAGKETQYF; CDR3 DNA: TGTGCCAGCTCACCAAGGCAACTAGCGGGGAAAGAGACCCAGTACTTC; clone size: -; D gene: TRBD2; J gene: TRBJ2-5; V gene: TRBV18
CDR3 protein: CASSRGPYGYTF; CDR3 DNA: TGCGCCAGCAGCAGGGGACCCTATGGCTACACCTTC; clone size: -; D gene: -; J gene: TRBJ1-2; V gene: TRBV10-2
CDR3 protein: CASRPPGSANTEAFF; CDR3 DNA: TGTGCCAGCAGGCCCCCGGGGTCGGCGAACACTGAAGCTTTCTTT; clone size: -; D gene: -; J gene: TRBJ1-1; V gene: TRBV28
CDR3 protein: CASSLGWSSGNTIYF; CDR3 DNA: TGTGCCAGCAGTTTAGGGTGGAGCTCTGGAAACACCATATATTTT; clone size: -; D gene: -; J gene: TRBJ1-3; V gene: TRBV27
CDR3 protein: CASSPGGRTTLIKAFF; CDR3 DNA: TGTGCCAGCAGCCCCGGGGGGAGGACAACCTTGATTAAAGCTTTCTTT; clone size: once; D gene: -; J gene: TRBJ1-1; V gene: TRBV5-6
CDR3 protein: CASSLGVSIYEQYF; CDR3 DNA: TGTGCCAGCTCACTAGGGGTATCTATCTACGAGCAGTACTTC; clone size: once; D gene: -; J gene: TRBJ2-7; V gene: TRBV18
CDR3 protein: CASRMTSGVYNEQFF; CDR3 DNA: TGTGCCAGCAGGATGACTAGCGGGGTCTACAATGAGCAGTTCTTC; clone size: -; D gene: TRBD2; J gene: TRBJ2-1; V gene: TRBV6-5
CDR3 protein: CASSQDRYNEQFF; CDR3 DNA: TGTGCCAGCAGCCAAGATCGGTACAATGAGCAGTTCTTC; clone size: -; D gene: -; J gene: TRBJ2-1; V gene: TRBV3-1/TRBV3-2